This entry describes one T cell receptor (beta chain). The sample is drawn from a study of blood T cell repertoires in COVID-19. Overall study context: Donors in the United States, Italy and Spain gave samples during acute or convalescent COVID-19.

Under the authors' procedure: The authors estimated nucleated cell counts from reference gene primer amplification. Libraries were prepared by immunoSEQ multiplex PCR; TCRdb keeps only in-frame clonotypes and omits some of them. The V and J calls and the clone size are those of that table, but D and trimming were determined from the DNA. Among 90,000 to 120,000 clones listed, 70% to 90% were seen once. Germline CDR1 reads MRHNA; CDR2 reads SNTAGT. The CDR3 is 15 residues long. V dropped 4 bases and J dropped 8; count of bases not matched to a gene: 8. Sequencing was done on a sample of peripheral blood. The rearrangement links TRBV6-4 to TRBJ2-1; TRBD2 matches 10 bases. The TCR was taken from a man aged 50 to 59 with active or convalescent COVID-19. CDR3 protein: CASSGASGSLDEQFF. Here the CDR3 DNA reads TGTGCCAGCAGTGGGGCTAGCGGGAGTCTAGATGAGCAGTTCTTC.